Included here is one T cell receptor beta chain sequence, with context. Its target is not known. The CDR3 runs to 15 residues. Per the germline V gene, CDR1 is SNHLY and CDR2 is FYNNEI. V trimming: 9 bases; J trimming: 2 bases; junction bases outside the gene matches: 11. This sample was taken from a study of radiotherapy plus CTLA-4 blockade in lung cancer. Sequencing was performed with immunoSEQ multiplex PCR; in TCRdb, only in-frame clones are kept and a portion is missing. The sample records approximately 37,000 clones, 70% to 80% being singletons. Study-wide results and caveats: The best predictor of response was reported to be early blood T cell clone dynamics, with interferon-beta. In blood, TCR clones derived from the tumor expanded after radiotherapy plus ipilimumab.

This sequence originates from a human donor with non-small cell lung cancer who had stable disease on radiotherapy plus ipilimumab. The gene calls are TRBV2 and TRBJ2-3; 7 bases fit TRBD1. The input for sequencing was peripheral blood, taken from a patient treated with radiotherapy plus ipilimumab. The CDR3 is CARGTGQLNTDTQYF. For the CDR3, the DNA is TGTGCCAGAGGGACGGGACAGCTTAACACAGATACGCAGTATTTT.